This TCR beta chain was found in a study of blood T cell repertoires in COVID-19. Whole-study context: Some COVID-19 samples were acute and others convalescent; all came from the United States, Italy and Spain.

Assay used: immunoSEQ multiplex PCR; TCRdb lists only in-frame clones, some missing. Here the sample spans some 230,000 clones, 70% to 85% being singletons. Self-reported history from a screening survey and questionnaire set each donor's cohort. Each recovered donor of Cohort 3 presented with two negative PCRs, clearance, or symptom resolution. CDR3 length: 15 residues. CDR1 MDHEN and CDR2 SYDVKM come from the germline V gene. V lost 5 bases to trimming and J lost 4 bases; unmatched junction nucleotides: 9. The receptor was derived from a man aged 40-50 years who had recovered from COVID-19. Sequenced: PBMCs or T cells enriched from blood (not recorded which). V and J are TRBV28 and TRBJ2-5, with 8 positions matching TRBD2. The CDR3 DNA reads TGTGCCAGCAGTCCGGGAGGGATGGCTAGAGAGACCCAGTACTTC. This encodes CASSPGGMARETQYF.